Below are 3 T cell receptor beta chains sequenced from a single sample in a study of cytomegalovirus exposure and HLA in healthy donors (dated by TCRdb to 2016 to 2017). Receptor amplification or capture employed the immunoSEQ multiplex PCR assay. TCRdb's version of the immuneACCESS table is confined to in-frame rearrangements and falls short of the full clone set. An unresolved V gene accounts for under half of the shortfall where checked; the remainder is of unknown origin. For this sample there are about 160,000 clones; roughly 95% appear just once. Roughly 1% of the sample lies in the top ten. Sequenced: PBMCs. The source is a woman aged 18-35 years in good health and CMV-seronegative.

Comment on this clone: The sample has other DNA sequences that encode this CDR3 too. This sequence joins TRBV9 and TRBJ1-5, with a possible D match to TRBD1 (5 bases). This CDR3 is built from 15 residues. Per germline, CDR1 SGDLS and CDR2 YYNGEE. V dropped 0 bases and J dropped 1 base, with 8 bases sitting between them. DNA of the CDR3: TGTGCCAGCAGCGTAGACGGGGGGAGCAATCAGCCCCAGCATTTT. Translated, it gives CASSVDGGSNQPQHF. Using reference TRBV9 and TRBJ1-5 for the parts outside the CDR3, the full variable domain is DSGVTQTPKHLITATGQRVTLRCSPRSGDLSVYWYQQSLDQGLQFLIQYYNGEERAKGNILERFSAQQFPDLHSELNLSSLELGDSALYFCASSVDGGSNQPQHFGDGTRLSIL.

The chain employs TRBV2 and TRBJ1-2; D is possibly TRBD1 (6 bases). With 5 bases removed from V and 0 bases from J, the gap between germline ends came to 19 bases. This CDR3 contains 17 residues. Germline V gene lookup returns CDR1 SNHLY and CDR2 FYNNEI. The chain's CDR3 is CASSTNLGTPANYGYTF. The CDR3 DNA reads TGTGCCAGCAGTACCAATTTAGGGACACCCGCTAACTATGGCTACACCTTC.

The chain uses TRBV4-2 and TRBJ2-1, with TRBD2 matching 12 bases. Germline trimming cut 0 bases from V and 6 bases from J; bases unmatched to any gene: 12. Looked up from germline, CDR1 is LGHNA and CDR2 is YNFKEQ. The CDR3 has 19 residues. The CDR3 region is CASSQEPSGGASNINEQFF. DNA for the CDR3: TGTGCCAGCAGCCAAGAGCCTAGCGGGGGGGCTTCTAATATCAATGAGCAGTTCTTC.